The 24 T cell receptor beta chains below come from one sample, sequenced in a study of Ad26.COV2.S vaccination and SARS-CoV-2 variants. Treatment reported: roughly 19 received Ad26.COV2.S at low or high dose, single or two shots; roughly 5 received placebo; per-sample allocation not given. All samples were drawn on day 63, counting from the first vaccine or placebo injection. Method: immunoSEQ multiplex PCR; TCRdb's copy keeps in-frame clones and lacks some. Of over 400,000 clones listed, around 92% are singletons. The sample was peripheral blood, taken in a trial of Ad26.COV2.S vaccine versus placebo. These receptors were taken from a person aged 18-60 years who received the Ad26.COV2.S COVID-19 vaccine or a placebo.

The rearrangement links TRBV6-6 to TRBJ2-3; D uncertain. CDR1 MNHNY and CDR2 SVGAGI come from the germline V gene (reference sequence). This CDR3 is 14 amino acids long. The germline V and J ends were trimmed by 8 bases and 6 bases, with 18 bases remaining between them. Here the CDR3 DNA reads TGTGCCAGCCGGTTCGTGTTTGAAGAGGATACGCAGTATTTT. Translated, it gives CASRFVFEEDTQYF.

This sequence joins TRBV4-3 and TRBJ2-1, with D uncertain. The CDR3 extends over 13 amino acids. V was pared by 3 bases and J by 5 bases, with 8 bases between. CDR1 and CDR2 from the germline V gene are LGHNA and YSLEER. CDR3 loop: CASSHVTNNEQFF. The DNA for the CDR3 is TGCGCCAGCAGCCACGTGACGAACAATGAGCAGTTCTTC.

The chain couples TRBV2 to TRBJ2-1; no clear D. Germline-derived CDR1 and CDR2 are SNHLY and FYNNEI. The ends were cut back, 1 base at V and 3 bases at J, with 7 bases in the middle. The CDR3 extends over 14 amino acids. CDR3 residues: CASSEGTSYNEQFF. The CDR3 coding sequence is TGTGCCAGCAGTGAAGGCACCAGCTACAATGAGCAGTTCTTC.

The V gene is TRBV28, the J gene TRBJ2-7, with D uncertain. Trimming took off 5 bases at V and 3 bases at J, with 11 bases between the two ends. This CDR3 is 13 amino acids long. Germline values: CDR1 MDHEN, CDR2 SYDVKM. In nucleotides, the CDR3 is TGTGCCAGCAGTCCCGGGTGGGTCTACGAGCAGTACTTC. It yields the protein CASSPGWVYEQYF. The entire variable domain, with the rest obtained from reference TRBV28 and TRBJ2-7, is as follows: DVKVTQSSRYLVKRTGEKVFLECVQDMDHENMFWYRQDPGLGLRLIYFSYDVKMKEKGDIPEGYSVSREKKERFSLILESASTNQTSMYLCASSPGWVYEQYFGPGTRLTVT.

CDR3 bases: TGTGCCATCAGTGGAGGGGGGGTACAGGATGGCTACACCTTC. Its protein is CAISGGGVQDGYTF. V is TRBV10-3 and J is TRBJ1-2, with a weak D call TRBD1 (6 bases). This CDR3 has 14 amino acids. V was cut by 4 bases and J by 6 bases, with 15 bases left in between. The germline V gene encodes CDR1 ENHRY and CDR2 SYGVKD.

The V and J genes are TRBV9 and TRBJ2-5; 11 nucleotides align to TRBD2. Per the germline V gene, CDR1 is SGDLS and CDR2 is YYNGEE. V lost 0 bases to trimming and J lost 4 bases; unmatched junction nucleotides: 11. The CDR3 consists of 18 residues. CDR3 region: CASSVEASGGPSPETQYF. DNA of the CDR3: TGTGCCAGCAGCGTAGAGGCTAGCGGGGGGCCCAGCCCAGAGACCCAGTACTTC. Looking up the rest from reference TRBV9 and TRBJ2-5 gives the full variable domain: DSGVTQTPKHLITATGQRVTLRCSPRSGDLSVYWYQQSLDQGLQFLIQYYNGEERAKGNILERFSAQQFPDLHSELNLSSLELGDSALYFCASSVEASGGPSPETQYFGPGTRLLVL.

The sample holds a few counts of this clone. The CDR3 bases are TGTGCCAGCTCACAAGAAGAGACCCAGTACTTC. This encodes CASSQEETQYF. The chain joins TRBV18 to TRBJ2-5, with unresolved D. Trimming cost V 4 bases and J 3 bases, with 3 bases left between them. The CDR3 is 11 amino acids. Germline values: CDR1 KGHSH, CDR2 LQKENI. Full variable domain (remainder filled in from reference TRBV18 and TRBJ2-5): NAGVMQNPRHLVRRRGQEARLRCSPMKGHSHVYWYRQLPEEGLKFMVYLQKENIIDESGMPKERFSAEFPKEGPSILRIQQVVRGDSAAYFCASSQEETQYFGPGTRLLVL.

This rearrangement joins TRBV6-2 or TRBV6-3 to TRBJ2-5; 10 nucleotides align to TRBD2. The CDR3 runs to 17 residues. CDR1 and CDR2 (germline): MNHEY, SVGEGT. Germline trimming cut 5 bases from V and 1 base from J; bases unmatched to any gene: 10. CDR3 in amino acids: CASSKRLAGELQETQYF. The CDR3 region has the DNA TGTGCCAGCAGTAAGCGTCTAGCGGGGGAACTCCAAGAGACCCAGTACTTC.

This chain connects TRBV5-8 to TRBJ1-5; 8 bases fit TRBD1. The junction had 7 bases not matched to a gene; V was cut back by 3 bases and J by 5 bases. The CDR3 sequence is 15 residues long. Per the germline V gene, CDR1 is SGHTS and CDR2 is YDEGEE. The CDR3 is CASSSDRESDQPQHF. The CDR3 bases are TGTGCCAGCAGCTCGGACAGGGAGTCGGATCAGCCCCAGCATTTT.

This chain uses TRBV3-1 (or the pseudogene TRBV3-2) with TRBJ1-6, with a tentative D call TRBD1 (5 bases). Trimming left V 1 base short and J 7 bases short, with 8 bases between. From germline, CDR1 is LGHDT and CDR2 YNNKEL (reference sequence). The length of the CDR3 is 14 residues. The CDR3 sequence: CASSQGDGNSPLHF. The CDR3 DNA sequence: TGTGCCAGCAGCCAAGGGGACGGGAATTCACCCCTCCACTTT.

The chain uses TRBV7-9 and TRBJ2-5, with D possibly matching TRBD1 (5 bases). The ends were cut back, 1 base at V and 5 bases at J, with 14 bases in the middle. Germline assignment: CDR1 SEHNR and CDR2 FQNEAQ (reference sequence). The CDR3 contains 15 residues. The chain's CDR3 is CASSLGMGQLETQYF. The CDR3 DNA reads as TGTGCCAGCAGCTTAGGTATGGGGCAGCTTGAGACCCAGTACTTC.

In nucleotides, the CDR3 is TGTGCCAGCAGCTTAGTCAGCGGATCCCCTGAAGCTTTCTTT. Protein sequence: CASSLVSGSPEAFF. J is TRBJ1-1 and V is TRBV7-8; no definite D call. The CDR3 sequence is 14 residues long. The V gene lost 1 base and the J gene lost 6 bases, with 12 bases spanning the gap. Germline values: CDR1 SGHVS, CDR2 FQNEAQ.

The chain employs TRBV5-1 and TRBJ2-7; 9 nucleotides align to TRBD1. The CDR3 length is 15 residues. With V trimmed by 0 bases and J by 3 bases, 4 bases remained unmatched. Germline CDR1 SGHRS, CDR2 YFSETQ. CDR3 coding DNA: TGCGCCAGCAGCTTGGTTGCGGGACAGGGCTACGAGCAGTACTTC. Translated, it gives CASSLVAGQGYEQYF. The variable domain in full, with the rest retrieved from reference TRBV5-1 and TRBJ2-7, is KAGVTQTPRYLIKTRGQQVTLSCSPISGHRSVSWYQQTPGQGLQFLFEYFSETQRNKGNFPGRFSGRQFSNSRSEMNVSTLELGDSALYLCASSLVAGQGYEQYFGPGTRLTVT.

The chain links TRBV9 to TRBJ1-5; D is perhaps TRBD1 (6 bases). The CDR3 is 15 amino acids. Per the germline V gene, CDR1 is SGDLS and CDR2 is YYNGEE. The V and J ends lost 8 bases and 0 bases respectively, with 15 bases between them. The CDR3 spells CASKPGQDSNQPQHF. CDR3 coding DNA: TGTGCCAGTAAACCGGGACAAGATAGCAATCAGCCCCAGCATTTT.

This chain uses TRBV25-1 with TRBJ1-6, with TRBD1 identical over 10 bases. J was trimmed by 5 bases and V by 4 bases; bases with no gene match: 11. Germline V gene data show CDR1 as MGHDK and CDR2 as SYGVNS. The CDR3 totals 18 residues. The CDR3 coding sequence is TGTGCCAGCAGTGGCTCCGGGACAGGGGTTCGGGATAATTCACCCCTCCACTTT. This gives the protein CASSGSGTGVRDNSPLHF.

The V and J genes are TRBV9 and TRBJ1-5; the match to TRBD1 covers 9 bases. This CDR3 region has 16 residues. The germline V gene encodes CDR1 SGDLS and CDR2 YYNGEE. The junction had 10 bases not matched to a gene; V was cut back by 2 bases and J by 7 bases. In DNA, the CDR3 is TGTGCCAGCAGCGTGGGGGACAGGGCAGGAATACAGCCCCAGCATTTT. Protein: CASSVGDRAGIQPQHF. The whole variable domain, remainder taken from reference TRBV9 and TRBJ1-5, is DSGVTQTPKHLITATGQRVTLRCSPRSGDLSVYWYQQSLDQGLQFLIQYYNGEERAKGNILERFSAQQFPDLHSELNLSSLELGDSALYFCASSVGDRAGIQPQHFGDGTRLSIL.

The chain joins TRBV19 to TRBJ2-1, with 7 bases lining up with TRBD2. V lost 5 bases to trimming and J lost 7 bases; unmatched junction nucleotides: 8. The CDR3 is 14 amino acids. Germline V gene data show CDR1 as LNHDA and CDR2 as SQIVND (reference sequence). This CDR3 reads CASSSASGRNEQFF. In nucleotides, the CDR3 is TGTGCCAGTAGTTCGGCTAGCGGCAGGAATGAGCAGTTCTTC.

This clone was seen only once. This chain connects TRBV27 to TRBJ1-5; D ambiguous. V was clipped by 5 bases and J by 8 bases, with 13 bases between them. Germline V lookup: CDR1 MNHEY, CDR2 SMNVEV (reference sequence). This CDR3 comprises 13 residues. The CDR3 spells CASSLFAQEPQHF. DNA of the CDR3: TGTGCCAGCAGTCTTTTTGCCCAGGAGCCCCAGCATTTT.

The chain joins TRBV18 to TRBJ1-2; 7 bases line up with TRBD1. Germline trimming cut 5 bases from V and 3 bases from J; bases unmatched to any gene: 3. The CDR3 contains 13 residues. From germline, CDR1 is KGHSH and CDR2 LQKENI. CDR3 loop: CASSEGQYYGYTF. The CDR3 region has the DNA TGTGCCAGCTCAGAGGGACAGTACTATGGCTACACCTTC.

This clone was seen a single time. This sequence joins TRBV7-6 and TRBJ2-5; 8 bases line up with TRBD2. Unmatched junction bases numbered 10, after V lost 3 bases and J lost 1 base. Germline-derived CDR1 and CDR2 are SGHVS and FNYEAQ. This CDR3 spans 17 amino acids. CDR3 amino acids: CASSFSASGGIQETQYF. In DNA form, the CDR3 reads TGTGCCAGCAGCTTTAGTGCAAGCGGGGGAATCCAAGAGACCCAGTACTTC.

The V and J genes are TRBV5-8 and TRBJ1-6, with D possibly being TRBD1 (5 bases). The ends were cut back, 5 bases at V and 5 bases at J, with 14 bases in the middle. From germline, CDR1 is SGHTS and CDR2 YDEGEE. CDR3 length: 15 amino acids. The CDR3 sequence is CASRSMGRDNSPLHF. CDR3 coding DNA: TGTGCCAGCAGGTCCATGGGCAGGGATAATTCACCCCTCCACTTT.

The chain couples TRBV11-3 to TRBJ2-7; maybe TRBD2 (7 bases). The germline CDR1 and CDR2 sequences are SGHNT and YENEEA. This CDR3 spans 15 amino acids. The ends were cut back, 2 bases at V and 7 bases at J, with 18 bases in the middle. CDR3 coding DNA: TGTGCCAGCAGCTTATCGGGGGGCTCTACTCGTGAGCAGTACTTC. It yields the protein CASSLSGGSTREQYF.

The chain combines TRBV7-2 with TRBJ1-2; 7 nucleotides align to TRBD1. The CDR3 covers 15 residues. Germline loops: CDR1 SGHTA, CDR2 FQGNSA. Trimming at V came to 6 bases and at J to 8 bases, leaving 15 bases not matched to a gene. CDR3 nucleotide sequence: TGTGCCAGCAGGCTTGGGACAGCACGCAAGGACGGCTACACCTTC. Protein product: CASRLGTARKDGYTF.

The chain links TRBV7-9 to TRBJ2-3; D ambiguous. The CDR3 has 17 amino acids. Trimming removed 0 bases from V and 1 base from J, with 14 bases in between. Germline V gene data show CDR1 as SEHNR and CDR2 as FQNEAQ (reference sequence). CDR3 coding DNA: TGTGCCAGCAGCTTAGCGAGGAGCCTTAGGGGCACAGATACGCAGTATTTT. Protein product: CASSLARSLRGTDTQYF.